A selection of T cell receptor beta chains follows, all from one sample in a study of cytomegalovirus exposure and HLA in healthy donors. This table comes from immunoSEQ multiplex PCR, and its TCRdb copy is limited to in-frame clones, with some not included. The sample comprises just over 25,000 clones, approximately 70% of which are singletons, and roughly 4% rests with the top ten. Sequenced: PBMCs. The receptor set was obtained from a woman between 45 and 60 years old in good health and CMV-seronegative. Both conserved end residues are part of each CDR3. The D gene is left open where the match is weak. Only some rows state a clone size, as once, few, many or a class for expanded clones.

d_call: TRBD1
v_call: TRBV7-9
clone_size: .
j_call: TRBJ1-2
cdr3_aa: CASSLSQGASYGYTF
cdr3_nt: TGTGCCAGCAGCTTAAGCCAGGGGGCGAGCTATGGCTACACCTTC

d_call: TRBD2
v_call: TRBV13
clone_size: .
j_call: TRBJ2-3
cdr3_aa: CASSLRLAGVTDTQYF
cdr3_nt: TGTGCCAGCAGCCTCCGACTAGCGGGGGTCACAGATACGCAGTATTTT

d_call: TRBD1
v_call: TRBV5-4
clone_size: .
j_call: TRBJ2-7
cdr3_aa: CASSATGAAGYEQYF
cdr3_nt: TGTGCCAGCAGTGCTACAGGGGCGGCTGGCTACGAGCAGTACTTC

d_call: .
v_call: TRBV5-1
clone_size: .
j_call: TRBJ2-1
cdr3_aa: CASQVGGSYNEQFF
cdr3_nt: TGCGCCAGCCAAGTAGGGGGATCCTACAATGAGCAGTTCTTC

d_call: .
v_call: TRBV15
clone_size: few
j_call: TRBJ2-1
cdr3_aa: CATSREGAQNEQFF
cdr3_nt: TGTGCCACCAGCAGAGAGGGGGCACAGAATGAGCAGTTCTTC

d_call: .
v_call: TRBV6-1
clone_size: .
j_call: TRBJ2-6
cdr3_aa: CASSVEGSGANVLTF
cdr3_nt: TGTGCCAGCAGTGTGGAGGGCTCTGGGGCCAACGTCCTGACTTTC

d_call: .
v_call: TRBV4-1
clone_size: .
j_call: TRBJ1-5
cdr3_aa: CASSQASQGSNQPQHF
cdr3_nt: TGCGCCAGCAGCCAAGCTTCACAGGGTAGCAATCAGCCCCAGCATTTT

d_call: .
v_call: TRBV19
clone_size: .
j_call: TRBJ2-1
cdr3_aa: CASKGLAPYNEQFF
cdr3_nt: TGTGCCAGTAAGGGGCTAGCGCCTTACAATGAGCAGTTCTTC

d_call: TRBD1
v_call: TRBV6-1
clone_size: few
j_call: TRBJ1-2
cdr3_aa: CASRRDRGPGDGYTF
cdr3_nt: TGTGCCAGCAGGAGGGACAGGGGGCCGGGTGATGGCTACACCTTC

d_call: .
v_call: TRBV5-1
clone_size: .
j_call: TRBJ1-4
cdr3_aa: CASSLAGEKLFF
cdr3_nt: TGCGCCAGCAGTCTGGCGGGAGAAAAACTGTTTTTT

d_call: TRBD2
v_call: TRBV7-8
clone_size: few
j_call: TRBJ2-5
cdr3_aa: CASIQGLAGQETQYF
cdr3_nt: TGTGCCAGCATCCAGGGACTAGCGGGACAAGAGACCCAGTACTTC

d_call: .
v_call: TRBV2
clone_size: few
j_call: TRBJ1-5
cdr3_aa: CASRSSGVGNQPQHF
cdr3_nt: TGTGCCAGCAGGTCGTCGGGGGTAGGGAATCAGCCCCAGCATTTT

d_call: TRBD2
v_call: TRBV5-6
clone_size: .
j_call: TRBJ2-3
cdr3_aa: CASSFGSLGGFEDF
cdr3_nt: TGTGCCAGCAGCTTCGGGAGTTTGGGGGGGTTCGAGGATTTT

d_call: .
v_call: TRBV9
clone_size: .
j_call: TRBJ1-2
cdr3_aa: CASSVVGGVYGYTF
cdr3_nt: TGTGCCAGCAGCGTAGTTGGAGGGGTCTATGGCTACACCTTC

d_call: .
v_call: TRBV2
clone_size: .
j_call: TRBJ2-1
cdr3_aa: CASSEGGVGYNEQFF
cdr3_nt: TGTGCCAGCAGTGAAGGGGGAGTGGGCTACAATGAGCAGTTCTTC

d_call: .
v_call: TRBV7-9
clone_size: .
j_call: TRBJ1-2
cdr3_aa: CASSLGDYGYTF
cdr3_nt: TGTGCCAGCAGCCTCGGGGACTATGGCTACACCTTC

d_call: TRBD2
v_call: TRBV15
clone_size: once
j_call: TRBJ2-7
cdr3_aa: CATSRGTRGEQYF
cdr3_nt: TGTGCCACCAGCAGGGGGACTAGGGGTGAGCAGTACTTC

d_call: .
v_call: TRBV29-1
clone_size: .
j_call: TRBJ2-1
cdr3_aa: CSIRRADEQFF
cdr3_nt: TGCAGCATCCGGAGGGCCGATGAGCAGTTCTTC

d_call: TRBD1
v_call: TRBV6-5
clone_size: .
j_call: TRBJ1-2
cdr3_aa: CASSNRGDYTF
cdr3_nt: TGTGCCAGCAGCAACAGGGGTGACTACACCTTC

d_call: .
v_call: TRBV25-1
clone_size: few
j_call: TRBJ2-3
cdr3_aa: CASSSQGDTQYF
cdr3_nt: TGTGCCAGCAGTTCGCAGGGTGATACGCAGTATTTT

d_call: .
v_call: TRBV28
clone_size: .
j_call: TRBJ1-1
cdr3_aa: CASSLTLADTEAFF
cdr3_nt: TGTGCCAGCAGTTTAACCCTAGCGGACACTGAAGCTTTCTTT

d_call: .
v_call: TRBV19
clone_size: .
j_call: TRBJ1-5
cdr3_aa: CASSNRDLSNQPQHF
cdr3_nt: TGTGCCAGTAGTAACAGGGACCTTAGTAATCAGCCCCAGCATTTT

d_call: .
v_call: TRBV11-2
clone_size: .
j_call: TRBJ1-5
cdr3_aa: CANSLQPQHF
cdr3_nt: TGTGCCAACTCGCTTCAGCCCCAGCATTTT

d_call: .
v_call: TRBV4-1
clone_size: .
j_call: TRBJ2-7
cdr3_aa: CASSRTPNYEQYF
cdr3_nt: TGCGCCAGCAGCCGGACACCTAATTACGAGCAGTACTTC

d_call: TRBD2
v_call: TRBV2
clone_size: .
j_call: TRBJ2-5
cdr3_aa: CASSLTSGGLETQYF
cdr3_nt: TGTGCCAGCAGTCTGACTAGCGGGGGGTTAGAGACCCAGTACTTC

d_call: TRBD1
v_call: TRBV4-2
clone_size: .
j_call: TRBJ1-2
cdr3_aa: CASSSQGDYGYTF
cdr3_nt: TGTGCCAGCAGCTCTCAGGGGGACTATGGCTACACCTTC

d_call: TRBD2
v_call: TRBV5-4
clone_size: .
j_call: TRBJ2-5
cdr3_aa: CASTPSSGRLETQYF
cdr3_nt: TGTGCCAGCACCCCTTCTAGCGGGAGACTGGAGACCCAGTACTTC

d_call: .
v_call: TRBV5-1
clone_size: .
j_call: TRBJ1-5
cdr3_aa: CASSFNGNSNQPQHF
cdr3_nt: TGCGCCAGCAGCTTTAACGGGAATAGCAATCAGCCCCAGCATTTT

d_call: .
v_call: TRBV9
clone_size: .
j_call: TRBJ1-2
cdr3_aa: CASSVDSNYGYTF
cdr3_nt: TGTGCCAGCAGCGTGGACAGCAACTATGGCTACACCTTC

d_call: TRBD1
v_call: TRBV18
clone_size: .
j_call: TRBJ2-5
cdr3_aa: CASSPRDSNKETQYF
cdr3_nt: TGTGCCAGCTCACCACGGGACAGCAACAAAGAGACCCAGTACTTC

d_call: TRBD2
v_call: TRBV6-5
clone_size: .
j_call: TRBJ2-3
cdr3_aa: CASSPKAGADTQYF
cdr3_nt: TGTGCCAGCAGTCCTAAAGCGGGAGCAGATACGCAGTATTTT

d_call: .
v_call: TRBV2
clone_size: .
j_call: TRBJ1-5
cdr3_aa: CASRESGNSNQPQHF
cdr3_nt: TGTGCCAGCAGGGAGTCTGGAAATAGCAATCAGCCCCAGCATTTT

d_call: .
v_call: TRBV6-1
clone_size: .
j_call: TRBJ1-2
cdr3_aa: CASSEGVGYTF
cdr3_nt: TGTGCCAGCAGTGAAGGAGTTGGCTACACCTTC

d_call: TRBD2
v_call: TRBV6-4
clone_size: .
j_call: TRBJ2-1
cdr3_aa: CASSPGLSPSNEQFF
cdr3_nt: TGTGCCAGCAGCCCGGGACTATCCCCTTCCAATGAGCAGTTCTTC

d_call: TRBD1
v_call: TRBV25-1
clone_size: few
j_call: TRBJ2-1
cdr3_aa: CASNRGHNEQFF
cdr3_nt: TGTGCCAGCAACAGGGGGCACAATGAGCAGTTCTTC

d_call: .
v_call: TRBV5-1
clone_size: few
j_call: TRBJ2-1
cdr3_aa: CASSPTNNEQFF
cdr3_nt: TGCGCCAGCAGCCCTACTAACAATGAGCAGTTCTTC

d_call: TRBD2
v_call: TRBV2
clone_size: .
j_call: TRBJ2-1
cdr3_aa: CASSEWGIAGGVSNEQFF
cdr3_nt: TGTGCCAGCAGTGAATGGGGAATAGCGGGAGGAGTATCAAATGAGCAGTTCTTC

d_call: TRBD2
v_call: TRBV28
clone_size: .
j_call: TRBJ2-5
cdr3_aa: CASSGTGGFQETQYF
cdr3_nt: TGTGCCAGCAGTGGCACGGGGGGGTTCCAAGAGACCCAGTACTTC

d_call: TRBD1
v_call: TRBV7-6
clone_size: .
j_call: TRBJ1-4
cdr3_aa: CASSPPGTVEKLFF
cdr3_nt: TGTGCCAGCAGCCCCCCCGGGACAGTAGAAAAACTGTTTTTT

d_call: .
v_call: TRBV7-9
clone_size: few
j_call: TRBJ2-7
cdr3_aa: CASSLAGAKLTGEQYF
cdr3_nt: TGTGCCAGCAGCTTAGCGGGAGCTAAATTAACGGGTGAGCAGTACTTC

d_call: .
v_call: TRBV29-1
clone_size: .
j_call: TRBJ2-6
cdr3_aa: CSVEVPGSSGANVLTF
cdr3_nt: TGCAGCGTTGAAGTTCCGGGAAGCTCTGGGGCCAACGTCCTGACTTTC

d_call: TRBD1
v_call: TRBV2
clone_size: few
j_call: TRBJ2-7
cdr3_aa: CASSTYRGRSDEQYF
cdr3_nt: TGTGCCAGCAGTACCTACAGGGGGCGGAGTGACGAGCAGTACTTC

d_call: TRBD2
v_call: TRBV2
clone_size: few
j_call: TRBJ2-7
cdr3_aa: CASNQGLAPYEQYF
cdr3_nt: TGTGCCAGCAACCAGGGACTAGCGCCCTACGAGCAGTACTTC

d_call: .
v_call: TRBV5-4
clone_size: .
j_call: TRBJ1-1
cdr3_aa: CASSLGRQGWNTEAFF
cdr3_nt: TGTGCCAGCAGCTTGGGACGGCAGGGGTGGAACACTGAAGCTTTCTTT

d_call: TRBD1
v_call: TRBV5-1
clone_size: .
j_call: TRBJ2-2
cdr3_aa: CASSPGQGKYTGELFF
cdr3_nt: TGCGCCAGCAGCCCTGGACAGGGGAAGTACACCGGGGAGCTGTTTTTT

d_call: .
v_call: TRBV4-1
clone_size: .
j_call: TRBJ1-3
cdr3_aa: CASSQGGYGSNTIYF
cdr3_nt: TGCGCCAGCAGCCAGGGAGGGTACGGTAGCAACACCATATATTTT

d_call: TRBD1
v_call: TRBV29-1
clone_size: .
j_call: TRBJ2-2
cdr3_aa: CSVEGQGRTGELFF
cdr3_nt: TGCAGCGTTGAAGGACAGGGTCGCACCGGGGAGCTGTTTTTT

d_call: .
v_call: TRBV6-1
clone_size: .
j_call: TRBJ1-1
cdr3_aa: CASSERVTGITEAFF
cdr3_nt: TGTGCCAGCAGTGAACGAGTGACAGGAATCACTGAAGCTTTCTTT

d_call: .
v_call: TRBV5-1
clone_size: .
j_call: TRBJ2-5
cdr3_aa: CASSLRALDETQYF
cdr3_nt: TGCGCCAGCAGCTTGCGGGCACTAGACGAGACCCAGTACTTC

d_call: TRBD2
v_call: TRBV5-5
clone_size: .
j_call: TRBJ2-1
cdr3_aa: CASSWVAGDNEQFF
cdr3_nt: TGTGCCAGCAGCTGGGTCGCGGGGGACAATGAGCAGTTCTTC

d_call: .
v_call: TRBV4-1
clone_size: few
j_call: TRBJ1-1
cdr3_aa: CASSQRRGDTEAFF
cdr3_nt: TGCGCCAGCAGCCAACGTCGGGGGGACACTGAAGCTTTCTTT

d_call: .
v_call: TRBV29-1
clone_size: .
j_call: TRBJ2-1
cdr3_aa: CSVVSYRDRNEQFF
cdr3_nt: TGCAGCGTGGTTAGCTACAGGGATAGGAATGAGCAGTTCTTC

d_call: .
v_call: TRBV5-1
clone_size: .
j_call: TRBJ2-1
cdr3_aa: CASSWGRGGGDEQFF
cdr3_nt: TGCGCCAGCAGCTGGGGCCGTGGTGGGGGCGATGAGCAGTTCTTC

d_call: .
v_call: TRBV12-5
clone_size: .
j_call: TRBJ1-2
cdr3_aa: CASGLVSSQGYTF
cdr3_nt: TGTGCTAGTGGTTTGGTATCTAGCCAGGGCTACACCTTC